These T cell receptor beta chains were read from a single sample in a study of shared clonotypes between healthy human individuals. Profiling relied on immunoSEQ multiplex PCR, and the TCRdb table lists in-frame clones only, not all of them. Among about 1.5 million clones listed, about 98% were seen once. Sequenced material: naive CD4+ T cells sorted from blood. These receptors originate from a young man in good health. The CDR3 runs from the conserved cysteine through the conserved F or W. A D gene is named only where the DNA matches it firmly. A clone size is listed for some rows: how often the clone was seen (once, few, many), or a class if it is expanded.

TGTGCCAGCAGGCCCGGGACAGGAGGAACTGAAGCTTTCTTT	CASRPGTGGTEAFF	TRBV6-1	TRBD1	14	NA	TRBJ1-1
TGTGCCAGCAGTTCTGAACTAGCGGCCCAGTATTTT	CASSSELAAQYF	TRBV6-5	TRBD2	12	NA	TRBJ2-3
TGTGCCAGCTCACCCCTAAGAGGGCCTAGCACAGATACGCAGTATTTT	CASSPLRGPSTDTQYF	TRBV18	NA	16	NA	TRBJ2-3
TGTGCCAGCAGTTTACGCGCAGGGGGCGGCTATGGCTACACCTTC	CASSLRAGGGYGYTF	TRBV27	TRBD1	15	NA	TRBJ1-2
TGTGCCGCCCAGAGGGGGCTCTACACCGGGGAGCTGTTTTTT	CAAQRGLYTGELFF	TRBV6-1	TRBD1	14	once	TRBJ2-2
TGCGCCAGCAGCTTGGCCGGCAGGAGCGAGCAGTACTTC	CASSLAGRSEQYF	TRBV5-1	NA	13	NA	TRBJ2-7
TGTGCCAGCAGCTTGGAACCATGGGGTGGAAACACCATATATTTT	CASSLEPWGGNTIYF	TRBV5-4	NA	15	NA	TRBJ1-3
TGTGCCGGATCTAAGGGACAGAGTCCAGATACGCAGTATTTT	CAGSKGQSPDTQYF	TRBV6-1	TRBD1	14	NA	TRBJ2-3
TGCGCCAGCAGCCGTACTAGCGGGGCCTACAATGAGCAGTTCTTC	CASSRTSGAYNEQFF	TRBV5-1	TRBD2	15	NA	TRBJ2-1
TGCGCCAGCAGCCAAGAGTGGACAGGGTCAAGTGTCGACTATGGCTACACCTTC	CASSQEWTGSSVDYGYTF	TRBV4-1	TRBD1	18	NA	TRBJ1-2
TGTGCCAGCTCACCATTGGCAGGGGGTACGTATGGAGCTTTCTTT	CASSPLAGGTYGAFF	TRBV18	TRBD1	15	NA	TRBJ1-1
TGTGCCAGCAGTTACCGTGACAGGAACACTGAAGCTTTCTTT	CASSYRDRNTEAFF	TRBV6-5	NA	14	NA	TRBJ1-1
TGCGCCAGCAGTGCCACCGGGACAGGGGGTGATGAGCAGTTCTTC	CASSATGTGGDEQFF	TRBV10-1	TRBD1	15	NA	TRBJ2-1
TGTGCCAGCAGTGACTCCTGGACGAGGGGGAGCAATCAGCCCCAGCATTTT	CASSDSWTRGSNQPQHF	TRBV6-4	NA	17	NA	TRBJ1-5
TGTGCCAGCAGCTTAGTGATAGGGGGGCAGGGTGAAGCTTTCTTT	CASSLVIGGQGEAFF	TRBV11-2	NA	15	NA	TRBJ1-1
TGTGCCAGCAGCTTACGGGAAGAGACCCAGTACTTC	CASSLREETQYF	TRBV7-6	NA	12	once	TRBJ2-5